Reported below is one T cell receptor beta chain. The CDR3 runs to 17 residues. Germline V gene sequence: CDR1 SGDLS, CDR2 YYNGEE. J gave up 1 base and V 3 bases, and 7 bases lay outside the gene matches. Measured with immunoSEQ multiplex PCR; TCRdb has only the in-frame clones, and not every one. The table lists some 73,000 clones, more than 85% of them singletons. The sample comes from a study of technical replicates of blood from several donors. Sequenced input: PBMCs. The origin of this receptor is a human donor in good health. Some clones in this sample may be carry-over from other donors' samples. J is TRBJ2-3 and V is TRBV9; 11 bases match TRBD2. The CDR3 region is CASSAGSGRAGTDTQYF. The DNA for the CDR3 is TGTGCCAGCAGCGCCGGTAGCGGGAGGGCTGGCACAGATACGCAGTATTTT.